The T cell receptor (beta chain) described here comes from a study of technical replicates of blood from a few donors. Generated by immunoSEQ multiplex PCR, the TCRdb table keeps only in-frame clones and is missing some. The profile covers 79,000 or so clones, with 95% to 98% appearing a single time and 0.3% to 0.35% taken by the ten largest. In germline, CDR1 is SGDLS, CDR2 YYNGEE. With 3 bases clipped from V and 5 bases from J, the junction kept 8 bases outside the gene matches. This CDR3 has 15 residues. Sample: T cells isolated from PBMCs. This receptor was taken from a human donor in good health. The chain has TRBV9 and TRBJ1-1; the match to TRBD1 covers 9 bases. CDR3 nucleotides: TGTGCCAGCAGCGAGGAGGGGACAGGGCGTACTGAAGCTTTCTTT. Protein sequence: CASSEEGTGRTEAFF.